Each of the 2 T cell receptor beta chains below was sequenced from the same sample in a study of spatial heterogeneity in lung cancer. Time point specified: sample taken at primary tumor resection. Whole RNA from tumor, nontumor lung or frozen PBMC was sequenced unsorted. TCRdb recomputed calls from the 5' RACE reads with MiXCR, one row per CDR3 protein. Of about 38,000 distinct CDR3 sequences listed, around 7% are singletons. The material sequenced was PBMCs, taken at surgery. All receptors derive from a male donor with early-stage non-small cell lung cancer.

CDR3 DNA sequence: TGTGCCAGCAGCGGAATCAGGGTGCGGAGCACTGAAGCTTTCTTT. Translation: CASSGIRVRSTEAFF. The gene calls are TRBV7-2 and TRBJ1-1; the D gene is possibly TRBD1 (5 bases). V was pared by 5 bases and J by 4 bases, with 17 bases between. Germline assignment: CDR1 SGHTA and CDR2 FQGNSA. CDR3 length: 15 residues.

In its sample, this clonotype was seen many times. The rearrangement joins TRBV6-2 or TRBV6-3 to TRBJ2-5; D unclear. The CDR3 sequence is 13 residues long. V was trimmed by 8 bases and J by 0 bases, leaving 10 bases between them. Germline V gives CDR1 MNHEY, CDR2 SVGEGT. The CDR3, as DNA: TGTGCCAGCGGAGAACGTAACCAAGAGACCCAGTACTTC. It codes for CASGERNQETQYF.